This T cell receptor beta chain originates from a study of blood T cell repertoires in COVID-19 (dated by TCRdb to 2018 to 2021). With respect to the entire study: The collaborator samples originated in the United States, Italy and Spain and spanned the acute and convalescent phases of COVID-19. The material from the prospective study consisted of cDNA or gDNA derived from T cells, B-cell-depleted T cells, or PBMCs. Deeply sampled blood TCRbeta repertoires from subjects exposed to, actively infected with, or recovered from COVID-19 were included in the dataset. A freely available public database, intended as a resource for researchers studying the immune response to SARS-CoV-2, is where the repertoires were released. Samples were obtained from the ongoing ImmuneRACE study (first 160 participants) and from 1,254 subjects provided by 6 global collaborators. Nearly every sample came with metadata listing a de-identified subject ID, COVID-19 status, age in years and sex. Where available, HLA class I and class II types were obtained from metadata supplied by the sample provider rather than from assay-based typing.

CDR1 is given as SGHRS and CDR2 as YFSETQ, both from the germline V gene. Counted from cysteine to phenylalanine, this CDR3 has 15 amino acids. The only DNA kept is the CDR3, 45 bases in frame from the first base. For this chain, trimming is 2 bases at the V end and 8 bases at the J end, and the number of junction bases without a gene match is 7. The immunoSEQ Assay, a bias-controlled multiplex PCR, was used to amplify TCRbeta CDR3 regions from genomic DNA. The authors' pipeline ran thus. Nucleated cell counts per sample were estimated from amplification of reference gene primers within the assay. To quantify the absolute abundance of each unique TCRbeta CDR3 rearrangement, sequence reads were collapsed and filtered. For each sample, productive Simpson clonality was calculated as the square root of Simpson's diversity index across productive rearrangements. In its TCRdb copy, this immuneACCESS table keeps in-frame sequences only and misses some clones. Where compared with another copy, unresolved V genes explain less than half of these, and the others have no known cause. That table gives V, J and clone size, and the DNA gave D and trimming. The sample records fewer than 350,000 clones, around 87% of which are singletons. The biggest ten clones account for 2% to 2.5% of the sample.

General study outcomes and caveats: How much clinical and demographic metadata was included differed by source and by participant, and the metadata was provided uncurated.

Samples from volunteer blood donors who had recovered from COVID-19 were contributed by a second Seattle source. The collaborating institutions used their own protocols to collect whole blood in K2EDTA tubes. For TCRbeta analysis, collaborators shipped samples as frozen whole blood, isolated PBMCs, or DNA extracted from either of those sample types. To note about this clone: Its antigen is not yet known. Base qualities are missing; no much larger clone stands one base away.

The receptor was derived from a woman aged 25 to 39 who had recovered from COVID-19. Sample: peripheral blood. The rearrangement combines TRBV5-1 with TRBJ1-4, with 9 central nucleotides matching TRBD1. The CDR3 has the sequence CASSLPGTGIEKLFF. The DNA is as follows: TGCGCCAGCAGCTTACCGGGGACAGGGATCGAAAAACTGTTTTTT.